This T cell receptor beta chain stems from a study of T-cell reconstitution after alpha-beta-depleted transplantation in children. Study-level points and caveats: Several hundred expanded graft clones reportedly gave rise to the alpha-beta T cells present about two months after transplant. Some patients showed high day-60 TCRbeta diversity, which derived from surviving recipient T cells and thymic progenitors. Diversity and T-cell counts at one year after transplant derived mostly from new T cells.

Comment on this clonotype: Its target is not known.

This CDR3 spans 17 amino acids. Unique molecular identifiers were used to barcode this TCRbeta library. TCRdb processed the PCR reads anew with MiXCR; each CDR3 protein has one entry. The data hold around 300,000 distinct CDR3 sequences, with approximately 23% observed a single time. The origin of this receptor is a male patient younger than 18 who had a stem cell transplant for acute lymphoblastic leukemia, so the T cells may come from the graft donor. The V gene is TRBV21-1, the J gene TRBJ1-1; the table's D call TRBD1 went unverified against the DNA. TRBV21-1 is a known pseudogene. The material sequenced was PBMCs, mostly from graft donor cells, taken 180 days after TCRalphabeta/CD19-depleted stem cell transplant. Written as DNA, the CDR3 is TGTGCCAGCAGCAAACTTGATCTGGGCAGGGGATTTTGGGAAGCTTTCTTT. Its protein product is CASSKLDLGRGFWEAFF.